These 15 T cell receptor beta chains share one sample of origin, sequenced in a study of neurological immune-mediated disorders. One entry per CDR3 protein, called by TCRdb with MiXCR from the 5' RACE reads. The table lists approximately 100,000 distinct CDR3 sequences, roughly 3.5% of them singletons. The sample taken for sequencing was PBMCs. The receptors shown here come from a woman aged 18-29 years with multiple sclerosis.

There are many counts of this clonotype. This rearrangement joins TRBV7-8 to TRBJ2-3; 7 bases fit TRBD1. Germline V CDR1 and CDR2: SGHVS, FQNEAQ. Trimming cost V 3 bases and J 4 bases; bases outside gene matches: 13. This CDR3 has 17 residues. CDR3 in DNA: TGTGCCAGCAGCTTGAGGGGGTGGACAGGTTGGCCAGATACGCAGTATTTT. It encodes CASSLRGWTGWPDTQYF.

This clonotype has at least ten counts. The chain employs TRBV6-1 and TRBJ1-2, with TRBD1 as a possible D gene (6 bases). This CDR3 is built from 12 residues. Germline V CDR1 and CDR2: MNHNS, SASEGT. Trimming shortened V by 0 bases and J by 13 bases, and 12 bases separated the two germline ends. The CDR3 loop reads CASSEAGTPSTF. For the CDR3, the DNA is TGTGCCAGCAGTGAAGCCGGGACACCCAGCACCTTC.

This clonotype has at least ten counts. The J gene is TRBJ2-1, the V gene TRBV29-1; 10 bases agree with TRBD2. The CDR3 length is 13 residues. The germline CDR1 and CDR2 sequences are SQVTM and ANQGSEA. V gave up 5 bases and J gave up 2 bases; unmatched junction bases: 0. CDR3 DNA: TGCAGCGTTAGCGGGAGGGCCTACAATGAGCAGTTCTTC. This codes for CSVSGRAYNEQFF.

This clonotype appeared many times. The V and J genes are TRBV4-1 and TRBJ2-3; 9 bases fit TRBD1. The CDR3 sequence is 16 residues long. CDR1 MGHRA and CDR2 YSYEKL come from the germline V gene. V was pared by 4 bases and J by 2 bases, with 7 bases of the junction left unmatched. The CDR3 sequence is CASSRPGQGFTDTQYF. The CDR3 coding sequence is TGCGCCAGCAGCCGACCGGGACAGGGCTTCACAGATACGCAGTATTTT.

This clonotype has at least ten counts. The chain employs TRBV5-1 and TRBJ2-3; tentatively, D is TRBD1 (6 bases). The CDR3 totals 16 residues. CDR1 SGHRS and CDR2 YFSETQ come from the germline V gene. V gave up 4 bases and J gave up 0 bases, with 15 bases separating them. This CDR3 is CASSGTGSRSTDTQYF. As DNA, the CDR3 is TGCGCCAGCAGCGGTACAGGGTCGAGGAGCACAGATACGCAGTATTTT.

This clonotype was counted many times. The gene calls are TRBV12-3 or TRBV12-4 and TRBJ1-1, with D possibly matching TRBD1 (6 bases). The CDR3 has 12 residues. Between the trimmed V and J ends, which lost 7 bases and 6 bases, there was a span of 12 bases. The CDR3 region is CASTPRGSEAFF. CDR3 nucleotides: TGTGCCAGCACCCCCAGGGGCTCTGAAGCTTTCTTT.

This clonotype was seen at least ten times. CDR3 DNA: TGTGCCAGCAGCTCCCTATTGAGGGAGCTCTCCTACAATGAGCAGTTCTTC. Residues: CASSSLLRELSYNEQFF. The chain uses TRBV7-6 and TRBJ2-1; weak D call: TRBD2 (5 bases). The CDR3 has 17 residues. The V end lost 4 bases, the J end lost 0 bases, and 16 bases lay between the germline ends. The germline CDR1 and CDR2 sequences are SGHVS and FNYEAQ.

This clonotype was picked up many times. V gene TRBV15 combines with J gene TRBJ2-5; 7 bases match TRBD2. Germline V gene sequence: CDR1 LNHNV, CDR2 YYDKDF (reference sequence). The CDR3 loop spans 15 amino acids. Trimming cost V 1 base and J 5 bases; bases outside gene matches: 7. Written as DNA, the CDR3 is TGTGCCACCAGCAGAGTTGGCGGGAGTTGGGAGACCCAGTACTTC. Its translation is CATSRVGGSWETQYF.

Details on this clonotype: Since a much larger clone is just one base distant, this may be a read error. The V and J genes are TRBV20-1 and TRBJ1-5; D is perhaps TRBD1 (5 bases). Germline CDR1 is DFQATT and CDR2 is SNEGSKA (reference sequence). The CDR3 covers 14 residues. CDR3 loop: CSAQNGRGYQPQNF. The CDR3 nucleotides are TGCAGTGCCCAAAACGGGAGGGGCTATCAGCCCCAGAATTTT.

The chain uses TRBV4-1 and TRBJ2-3, with TRBD2 matching 8 bases. V shed 4 bases and J 6 bases; nucleotides not matched to a gene: 15. The CDR3 spans 17 residues. The V gene's germline CDR1 is MGHRA and CDR2 YSYEKL. The CDR3 reads CASSPTEAGGNRDTQYF. The CDR3 DNA reads TGCGCCAGCAGCCCCACGGAGGCGGGGGGCAACCGGGATACGCAGTATTTT.

This clonotype was counted at least ten times. This chain connects TRBV25-1 to TRBJ2-1; TRBD2 matches 9 bases. CDR3 length: 15 amino acids. CDR1 MGHDK and CDR2 SYGVNS come from the germline V gene. J lost 0 bases, V lost 7 bases, and 4 bases had no gene match. The CDR3 DNA is TGTGCCAGCACCCGAGCGGGGGGCTCCTACAATGAGCAGTTCTTC. Protein sequence: CASTRAGGSYNEQFF.

In this sample, this clonotype turned up a few times. This rearrangement joins TRBV20-1 to TRBJ2-5; no reliable D call. Deletions cut 1 base from V and 10 bases from J, with 10 bases between. Germline assignment: CDR1 DFQATT and CDR2 SNEGSKA (reference sequence). The CDR3 sequence is 11 residues long. The CDR3 DNA reads as TGCAGTGCTAGAGGTCCCTATGACCAGTACTTC. Amino acid sequence: CSARGPYDQYF.

This clonotype was seen at least ten times. V and J are TRBV20-1 and TRBJ1-3, with a tentative D call TRBD1 (5 bases). This CDR3 comprises 15 residues. Between the trimmed V and J ends, which lost 3 bases and 0 bases, there was a span of 12 bases. The germline CDR1 and CDR2 sequences are DFQATT and SNEGSKA (reference sequence). The CDR3, as DNA: TGCAGTGCTAGCCCTTACCAGGGCTCTGGAAACACCATATATTTT. Protein sequence: CSASPYQGSGNTIYF.

This clonotype occurred many times. The rearrangement joins TRBV7-2 to TRBJ2-5, with 14 positions matching TRBD2. The V gene's germline CDR1 is SGHTA and CDR2 FQGNSA. V shed 5 bases and J 4 bases; nucleotides not matched to a gene: 6. CDR3 length: 16 residues. The CDR3 region has the DNA TGTGCCAGCAGCCAGGGACTAGCGGGAGTAGTAGAGACCCAGTACTTC. This gives the protein CASSQGLAGVVETQYF.

In its sample, this clonotype was seen many times. The chain recombines TRBV5-6 with TRBJ1-5, with D unresolved. This CDR3 spans 14 amino acids. V was pared by 4 bases and J by 1 base, with 9 bases between. CDR1 and CDR2 (germline): SGHDT, YYEEEE. CDR3: CASSLDGSNQPQHF. The CDR3 coding sequence is TGTGCCAGCAGCCTGGACGGGAGCAATCAGCCCCAGCATTTT.